Described below is a single TCR beta chain sequence and its context. The antigen remains undetermined. The treatment: oral pan-JAK inhibitor, 5-10 mg twice daily. RNA extraction and reverse transcription yielded cDNA as sequencing template. Profiled with immunoSEQ multiplex PCR; TCRdb holds only in-frame clones, not every one. The repertoire consists of roughly 180,000 clones, with approximately 50% occurring once and the leading ten covering about a tenth. The sample comes from a study of CD8+ T cells in alopecia areata. Whole-study findings and limits: Scalp sequencing captures resident alphabeta T cells of normal skin too. Between patients, shared TCR sequences were less clear than in mice. This was possibly due in part to HLA diversity in the patient population. Scalp clonality and expanded CD8+ clones among the top 100 showed significant decreases with tofacitinib.

This CDR3 region has 15 residues. With V trimmed by 2 bases and J by 9 bases, 5 bases remained unmatched. Germline assignment: CDR1 MNHEY and CDR2 SVGAGI. The receptor comes from a human donor with alopecia areata. The rearrangement links TRBV6-5 to TRBJ1-6; 9 nucleotides agree with TRBD1. Sequencing was performed on CD8+ T cells sorted from blood, taken at approximately week 51, from a patient treated with tofacitinib. CDR3 sequence (DNA): TGTGCCAGCAGTTACGGACAGGGGACGGGTTCACCCCTCCACTTT. Encoded protein: CASSYGQGTGSPLHF.